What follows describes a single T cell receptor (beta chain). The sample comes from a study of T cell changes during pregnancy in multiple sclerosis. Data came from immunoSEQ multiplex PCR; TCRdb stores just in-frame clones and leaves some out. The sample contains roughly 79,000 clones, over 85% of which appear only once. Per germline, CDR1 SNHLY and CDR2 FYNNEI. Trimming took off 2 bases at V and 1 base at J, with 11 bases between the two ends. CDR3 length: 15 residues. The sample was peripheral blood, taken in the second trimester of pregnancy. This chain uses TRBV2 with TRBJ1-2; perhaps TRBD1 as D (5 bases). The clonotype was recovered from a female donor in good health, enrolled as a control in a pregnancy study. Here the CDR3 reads CASSELGGFNYGYTF. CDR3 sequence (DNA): TGTGCCAGCAGTGAACTGGGGGGATTTAACTATGGCTACACCTTC.